This record looks at one T cell receptor (beta chain) sequence and its context. What it binds is not known. The data were taken from a study of T-cell memory formation after mild COVID-19. Looking at the study overall: Largely donor-specific TCR clusters were found. Study findings and constraints: Among contracting clones, CD4+ were mainly CM/EM and CD8+ enriched in EMRA.

This CDR3 has 15 amino acids. Amplification by 5'RACE using constant-segment primers produced TCR alpha and TCR beta cDNA libraries that carried sample barcodes and UMIs. TCRdb re-analysed the 5' RACE reads in MiXCR, keeping a single row per CDR3 protein. The sample has roughly 280,000 distinct CDR3 sequences, roughly 8.2% seen once. The origin of this receptor is a man between 18 and 35 years old who had mild COVID-19 (a few samples of this study predate the infection). Cell type and time point are not known. J is TRBJ2-4 and V is TRBV21-1; the table's D call, TRBD2, has no DNA check behind it. TRBV21-1 is marked as a pseudogene. The sequencing input was PBMCs or a T cell subset sorted from them (not recorded which). CDR3 in DNA: TGTGCCAGCAAAGCGGGGGGGGCCTCCAAAAACATTCAGTACTTC. Protein product: CASKAGGASKNIQYF.